A selection of T cell receptor beta chains follows, all from one sample in a study of sequential checkpoint blockade in melanoma. Assay: immunoSEQ multiplex PCR; the TCRdb copy retains only in-frame clones and omits some. In the table there are under 10,000 clones, about 28% of which are singletons. The specimen comprised tumor tissue (inferred from file names), sampled from a patient given nivolumab and ipilimumab in sequence. The receptors stem from a human donor with melanoma. Both conserved end residues are part of each CDR3. D genes are given only for firm matches. Clone size is not always given. Where it is, it says once, few, many or a class for expanded clones.

cdr3_nt cdr3_aa v_call d_call j_call clone_size
TGTGCCAGTAGTATATCCCGGACAGGGGGCATGGACGAGCAGTACTTC CASSISRTGGMDEQYF TRBV19 TRBD1 TRBJ2-7 .
TGTGCCAGTAGCCAACAGGCCAATCAGCCCCAGCATTTT CASSQQANQPQHF TRBV19 . TRBJ1-5 .
TGTGCCTGGAGTTTGGGTATAGCAAATGAAAAACTGTTTTTT CAWSLGIANEKLFF TRBV30 . TRBJ1-4 few
TGTGCCAGCAGTCCCGGACAACGCGGCGGAGAGACCCAGTACTTC CASSPGQRGGETQYF TRBV6-8 . TRBJ2-5 few
TGTGCCAGCAGCTCGGCCCTCGCATGGGCGGGCTACACCTTC CASSSALAWAGYTF TRBV11-3 . TRBJ1-2 many
TGTGCCATCAGTGAGTCAACAGGGGTGAGCTATGGCTACACCTTC CAISESTGVSYGYTF TRBV10-3 TRBD1 TRBJ1-2 many
TGTGCCAGCAGCTCCCTCCGGACTAGCGGGGGGGCCTCCTACGAGCAGTACTTC CASSSLRTSGGASYEQYF TRBV11-3 TRBD2 TRBJ2-7 many
TGTGCCAGCAGCCCGGACAGGGCCAATCTACATGGCTACACCTTC CASSPDRANLHGYTF TRBV9 TRBD1 TRBJ1-2 many
TGTGCCAGTAGTGGGACAGGTGCCCTTCATCAGCCCCAGCATTTT CASSGTGALHQPQHF TRBV19 TRBD1 TRBJ1-5 .
TGTGCCAGCAGTGTGGCGGCGACTGAAGCTTTCTTT CASSVAATEAFF TRBV6-8 . TRBJ1-1 few
TGTGCCAGTAGGGAGGAAGGGGCGGGGAACACTGAAGCTTTCTTT CASREEGAGNTEAFF TRBV19 . TRBJ1-1 .
TGTGCCAGCAGCTTAACGTCCGAGGGTCACTATGGCTACACCTTC CASSLTSEGHYGYTF TRBV11-3 . TRBJ1-2 many
TGCAGCGTTGTATGGAGTTTCTCCTACGAGCAGTACTTC CSVVWSFSYEQYF TRBV29-1 . TRBJ2-7 .
TGTGCCAGCAGCCCGGGGGGGACTTACCCTACCTACGAGCAGTACTTC CASSPGGTYPTYEQYF TRBV11-3 TRBD2 TRBJ2-7 many
TGTGCCTGGAGTGTACAGGTGAACACTGAAGCTTTCTTT CAWSVQVNTEAFF TRBV30 . TRBJ1-1 few
TGTGCCAGCAGCCCCCGGTACGGCGGGGAGCTGTTTTTT CASSPRYGGELFF TRBV14 . TRBJ2-2 .
TGTGCCAGTAGTGGACAGGGAGACAAGCAGTACTTC CASSGQGDKQYF TRBV19 TRBD1 TRBJ2-7 .
TGTGCCAGCAGCGTAGACCCGGGACAGGGCTCGGAAGCTTTCTTT CASSVDPGQGSEAFF TRBV9 TRBD1 TRBJ1-1 few
TGCGCCAGCAGCCCCTCCGGGACAGGCTCCTACAATGAGCAGTTCTTC CASSPSGTGSYNEQFF TRBV4-1 TRBD1 TRBJ2-1 few
TGTGCCAGCTCACGCGACGCGGGGGATTCACCCCTCCACTTT CASSRDAGDSPLHF TRBV18 . TRBJ1-6 .
TGCAGCGTTGGAGGACTAGCGGGAGCATATAGCTCCTACAATGAGCAGTTCTTC CSVGGLAGAYSSYNEQFF TRBV29-1 TRBD2 TRBJ2-1 .
TGCAGCGTCGCCTACAGGGGTGGTGTGAACACTGAAGCTTTCTTT CSVAYRGGVNTEAFF TRBV29-1 TRBD1 TRBJ1-1 few
TGTGCCAGCAGCCTAATACAGGGGAACTATGGCTACACCTTC CASSLIQGNYGYTF TRBV14 TRBD1 TRBJ1-2 .
TGTGCCAGCAGCCCCGGGACTAGGATTGATGAGCAGTTCTTC CASSPGTRIDEQFF TRBV9 TRBD2 TRBJ2-1 .
TGTGCCAGCAGTGAAGGCGGAGGATTGGGTCAGCCCCAGCATTTT CASSEGGGLGQPQHF TRBV25-1 . TRBJ1-5 .
TGTGCCTCGGGGGCGGGCCTTCCTGGGGGCACCGGGGAGCTGTTTTTT CASGAGLPGGTGELFF TRBV6-8 . TRBJ2-2 few
TGCGCCAGCAGCCAGCTACTGGGAGATAGCAATCAGCCCCAGCATTTT CASSQLLGDSNQPQHF TRBV4-1 . TRBJ1-5 medium-sized
TGTGCCGTCAAGGGCAAATCAACCCGAAACACCGGGGAGCTGTTTTTT CAVKGKSTRNTGELFF TRBV8-2 . TRBJ2-2 few
TGTGCCAGCAGTTACTGGACAGGGGGCACTGAAGCTTTCTTT CASSYWTGGTEAFF TRBV6-8 TRBD1 TRBJ1-1 few
TGTGCCAGCAGCGCAGGGGGACAGCGGAGGGAAAAACTGTTTTTT CASSAGGQRREKLFF TRBV11-3 TRBD1 TRBJ1-4 medium-sized
TGTGCCAGCAGCTTACTCCGACTAGCGGGGTACACAGATACGCAGTATTTT CASSLLRLAGYTDTQYF TRBV11-3 TRBD2 TRBJ2-3 few
TGTGCCAGCAGCGAGGGAAACTCCTACGAGCAGTACTTC CASSEGNSYEQYF TRBV9 . TRBJ2-7 few
TGTGCCAGCAGTTTAAACAATGAGCAGTTCTTC CASSLNNEQFF TRBV6-7 . TRBJ2-1 .
TGTGCCTGGAGTGGGGCAGGGGGCCAGCCCCAGCATTTT CAWSGAGGQPQHF TRBV30 TRBD1 TRBJ1-5 .
TGTGCCAGCAGTGAAACCGATCCCGGGACAGGGAAAGCTTTCTTT CASSETDPGTGKAFF TRBV9 TRBD1 TRBJ1-1 few
TGTGCCAGCGGAGGCAGCGGGGGGTACGAGCAGTACTTC CASGGSGGYEQYF TRBV9 TRBD2 TRBJ2-7 .
TGTGCCAGCAGATCAGTAGATACGCAGTATTTT CASRSVDTQYF TRBV6-7 . TRBJ2-3 medium-sized
TGTGCCAGCAGCGCCAGACTAGCGGGAGGGCCGTCAGATACGCAGTATTTT CASSARLAGGPSDTQYF TRBV11-3 TRBD2 TRBJ2-3 few
TGTGCCAGCAGTGCGGCGACAGGAGGGCCAGATACGCAGTATTTT CASSAATGGPDTQYF TRBV25-1 . TRBJ2-3 .
TGTGCCAGCAGCATAGATCCATTGCCCCTAGATACGCAGTATTTT CASSIDPLPLDTQYF TRBV6-8 . TRBJ2-3 .
TGTGCCTGGAGTGCCGGGACAGGAGTCGTCTACGAGCAGTACTTC CAWSAGTGVVYEQYF TRBV30 TRBD1 TRBJ2-7 few
TGTGCCAGCAGCTTAAGTCGGTTGGGGCAGGGAAGGGATGAGCAGTTCTTC CASSLSRLGQGRDEQFF TRBV11-3 . TRBJ2-1 many
TGTGCCACCACCGCCCACTCGTATGGCTACACCTTC CATTAHSYGYTF TRBV19 . TRBJ1-2 .
TGTGCCAGCAGTTACGTTACAGAGGGGACCGGGGAGCTGTTTTTT CASSYVTEGTGELFF TRBV6-8 . TRBJ2-2 few
TGTGCCAGCAGCCCCCGGGAGGGAGGTGAAAGGCCCTACAATGAGCAGTTCTTC CASSPREGGERPYNEQFF TRBV11-3 TRBD2 TRBJ2-1 .
TGTGCCAGCAGCGCTCGGGACAAGTCCTACGAGCAGTACTTC CASSARDKSYEQYF TRBV11-3 . TRBJ2-7 .
TGTGCCAGTACCGACCTGGAATCGGGACCGGCGGGGGGAGAGACCCAGTACTTC CASTDLESGPAGGETQYF TRBV19 TRBD2 TRBJ2-5 .
TGTGCCACAAGACAACAAACTAACTATGGCTACACCTTC CATRQQTNYGYTF TRBV30 . TRBJ1-2 .
TGTGCCAGCAGTGAAGGTGGTGGAAAACTGTTTTTT CASSEGGGKLFF TRBV25-1 . TRBJ1-4 few
TGTGCCAGCAGTGCCCTACCCGGGAACATTCAGTACTTC CASSALPGNIQYF TRBV6-8 . TRBJ2-4 .
TGTGCCAGCACCCCCTCCGAGGAACAGGAAGAGACCCAGTACTTC CASTPSEEQEETQYF TRBV6-8 . TRBJ2-5 few
TGTGCCAGCTCCCAGACCAGGGGTTGGAACTCTGGAAACACCATATATTTT CASSQTRGWNSGNTIYF TRBV9 . TRBJ1-3 few
TGTGCCAGCAGACAGGGGATCGGAAACACCATATATTTT CASRQGIGNTIYF TRBV9 TRBD1 TRBJ1-3 many
TGTGCCAGCAGCACACAGGGGGGGAACACTGAAGCTTTCTTT CASSTQGGNTEAFF TRBV9 TRBD1 TRBJ1-1 medium-sized
TGTGCCAGCTCACCACCGAACAGTAACTATGGCTACACCTTC CASSPPNSNYGYTF TRBV18 . TRBJ1-2 .